The rows below give T cell receptor beta chains drawn from one sample of a study of T cell responses to AZD1222 COVID-19 vaccine. Sequencing was performed with immunoSEQ multiplex PCR; in TCRdb, only in-frame clones are kept and a portion is missing. This sample has roughly 150,000 clones, with 75% to 90% found just once. The sample consisted of peripheral blood, taken on day 0 of AZD1222 vaccination. The receptors derive from an adult in good health. The CDR3 runs from the conserved cysteine through the conserved F or W. The D gene is left open where the match is weak. Expanded clones get a size class; other rows say once, few or many, or leave the size out.

NA	TRBV4-3	NA	TRBJ2-2	CASSQEAWGYTGELFF	TGCGCCAGCAGCCAAGAAGCCTGGGGGTACACCGGGGAGCTGTTTTTT
NA	TRBV7-9	TRBD1	TRBJ2-7	CASSRRGTGNSYEQYF	TGTGCCAGCAGCCGAAGAGGGACAGGGAACTCCTACGAGCAGTACTTC
NA	TRBV28	NA	TRBJ1-1	CASSFPGRGNTEAFF	TGTGCCAGCAGTTTCCCGGGACGGGGGAACACTGAAGCTTTCTTT
NA	TRBV11-1	NA	TRBJ1-2	CASSKVGYGYTF	TGTGCCAGCAGTAAAGTGGGCTATGGCTACACCTTC
NA	TRBV5-6	NA	TRBJ2-1	CASLQSSYNEQFF	TGTGCCAGCCTCCAAAGCTCCTACAATGAGCAGTTCTTC
NA	TRBV18	NA	TRBJ1-6	CASSFGRDTNSPLHF	TGTGCCAGCTCCTTCGGTAGGGACACCAATTCACCCCTCCACTTT
NA	TRBV20-1	NA	TRBJ1-4	CSASYVGGEKLFF	TGCAGTGCTAGTTATGTTGGGGGTGAAAAACTGTTTTTT
NA	TRBV5-1	TRBD1	TRBJ2-2	CASSFFKFHRGANTGELFF	TGCGCCAGCAGCTTTTTCAAATTTCACAGGGGCGCGAACACCGGGGAGCTGTTTTTT
NA	TRBV6-5	TRBD2	TRBJ2-3	CASSSHSGGRADTQYF	TGTGCCAGCAGTTCCCATAGCGGGGGTCGGGCAGATACGCAGTATTTT
once	TRBV27	TRBD2	TRBJ2-7	CASSLSGRVDYEQYF	TGTGCCAGCAGTTTATCGGGGAGGGTGGACTACGAGCAGTACTTC
NA	TRBV5-6	NA	TRBJ2-1	CASSLEDTGYVVRQFF	TGTGCCAGCAGCTTGGAGGACACCGGATATGTGGTCCGGCAGTTCTTC
NA	TRBV13	NA	TRBJ1-1	CASSLNTYTEAFF	TGTGCCAGCAGCTTAAATACGTACACTGAAGCTTTCTTT
NA	TRBV30	NA	TRBJ2-7	CAWSRVDREAYEQYF	TGTGCCTGGAGTAGGGTAGACAGGGAGGCCTACGAGCAGTACTTC